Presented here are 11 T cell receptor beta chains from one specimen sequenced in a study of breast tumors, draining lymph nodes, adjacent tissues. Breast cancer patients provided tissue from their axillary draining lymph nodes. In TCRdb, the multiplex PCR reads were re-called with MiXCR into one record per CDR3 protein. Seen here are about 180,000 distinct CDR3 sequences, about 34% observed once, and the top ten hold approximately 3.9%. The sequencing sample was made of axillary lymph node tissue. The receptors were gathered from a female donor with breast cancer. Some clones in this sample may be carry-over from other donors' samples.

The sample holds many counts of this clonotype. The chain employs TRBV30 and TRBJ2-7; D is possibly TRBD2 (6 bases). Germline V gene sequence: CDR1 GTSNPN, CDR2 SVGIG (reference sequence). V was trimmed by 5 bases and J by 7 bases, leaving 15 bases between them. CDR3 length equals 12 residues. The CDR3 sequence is CAWGFGGLEQYF. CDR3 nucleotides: TGTGCCTGGGGGTTCGGGGGACTGGAGCAGTACTTC.

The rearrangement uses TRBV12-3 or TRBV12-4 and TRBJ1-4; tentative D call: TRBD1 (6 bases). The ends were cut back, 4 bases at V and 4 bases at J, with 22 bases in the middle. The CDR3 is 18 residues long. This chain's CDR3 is CASSSSTGGGTDNEKLFF. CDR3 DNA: TGTGCCAGCAGTTCGTCGACAGGCGGGGGCACAGATAATGAAAAACTGTTTTTT.

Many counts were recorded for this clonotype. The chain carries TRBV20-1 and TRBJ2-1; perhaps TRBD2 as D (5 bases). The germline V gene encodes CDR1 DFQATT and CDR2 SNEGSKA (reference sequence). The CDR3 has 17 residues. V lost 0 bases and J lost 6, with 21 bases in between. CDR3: CSARDLTTRGPPNEQFF. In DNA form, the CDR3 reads TGCAGTGCTAGAGATCTCACAACCAGAGGGCCACCCAATGAGCAGTTCTTC.

The CDR3 loop reads CSAWDLGGYTF. CDR3 DNA: TGCAGCGCTTGGGACTTGGGTGGCTACACCTTC. The chain is built from TRBV29-1 and TRBJ1-2, with D perhaps matching TRBD1 (5 bases). V was shortened by 7 bases and J by 7 bases, with 13 bases between the two germline ends. CDR3 length: 11 residues. Germline-derived CDR1 and CDR2 are SQVTM and ANQGSEA.

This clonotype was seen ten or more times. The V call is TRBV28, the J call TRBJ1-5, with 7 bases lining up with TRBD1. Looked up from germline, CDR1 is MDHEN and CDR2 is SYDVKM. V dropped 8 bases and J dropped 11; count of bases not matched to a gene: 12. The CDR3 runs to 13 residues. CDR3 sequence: CASHTTGVGAQHF. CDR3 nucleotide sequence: TGTGCCAGCCATACTACAGGGGTGGGAGCCCAGCATTTT.

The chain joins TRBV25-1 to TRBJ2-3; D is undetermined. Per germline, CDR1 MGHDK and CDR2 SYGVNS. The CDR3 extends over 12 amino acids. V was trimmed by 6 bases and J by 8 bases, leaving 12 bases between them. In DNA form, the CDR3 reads TGTGCCAGCAGAACAAACAGAGGTACGCAGTATTTT. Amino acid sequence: CASRTNRGTQYF.

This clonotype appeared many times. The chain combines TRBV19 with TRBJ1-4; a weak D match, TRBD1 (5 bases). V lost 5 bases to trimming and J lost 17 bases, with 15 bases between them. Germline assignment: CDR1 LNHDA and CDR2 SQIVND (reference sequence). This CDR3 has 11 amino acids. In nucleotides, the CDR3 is TGTGCCAGTAGTGGCCGGGACTGGACTTTTTTT. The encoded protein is CASSGRDWTFF.

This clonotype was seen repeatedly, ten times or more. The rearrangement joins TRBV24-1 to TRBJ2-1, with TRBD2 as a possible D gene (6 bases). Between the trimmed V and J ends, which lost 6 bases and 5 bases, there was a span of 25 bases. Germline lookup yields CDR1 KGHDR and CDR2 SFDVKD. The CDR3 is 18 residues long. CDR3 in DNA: TGTGCCACCAGTCGGAAGGACCGCGGGACTCCTAAAAACAATGAGCAGTTCTTC. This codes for CATSRKDRGTPKNNEQFF.

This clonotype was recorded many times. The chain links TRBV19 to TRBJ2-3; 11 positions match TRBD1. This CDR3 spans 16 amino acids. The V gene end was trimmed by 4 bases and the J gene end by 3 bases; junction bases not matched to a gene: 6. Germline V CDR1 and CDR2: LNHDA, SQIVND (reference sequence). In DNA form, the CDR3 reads TGTGCCAGTAGTACCGGACAGGGGGCGTTGACAGATACGCAGTATTTT. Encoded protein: CASSTGQGALTDTQYF.

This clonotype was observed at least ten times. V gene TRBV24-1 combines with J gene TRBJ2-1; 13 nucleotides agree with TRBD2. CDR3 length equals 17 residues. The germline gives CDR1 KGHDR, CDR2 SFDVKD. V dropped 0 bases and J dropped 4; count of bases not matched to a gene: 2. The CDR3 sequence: CATSDLRTSGRYNEQFF. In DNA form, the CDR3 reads TGTGCCACCAGTGATTTGCGGACTAGCGGGAGATACAATGAGCAGTTCTTC.

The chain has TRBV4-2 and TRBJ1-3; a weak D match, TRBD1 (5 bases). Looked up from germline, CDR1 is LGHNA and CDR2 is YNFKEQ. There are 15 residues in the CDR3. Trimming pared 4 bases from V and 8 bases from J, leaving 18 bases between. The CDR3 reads CASSLWDAYGYTIYF. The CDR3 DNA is TGTGCCAGCAGCCTCTGGGACGCCTATGGCTACACCATATATTTT.